These 19 T cell receptor beta chains were all obtained from the same sample, sequenced in a study of blood T cells in healthy people across ages. It was with a sample-barcoded 5' primer and a J-beta primer mix that a second PCR of roughly 6 to 12 cycles was run. TCRdb reanalysed the 5' RACE reads using MiXCR and keeps one entry per CDR3 protein. This sample yields almost 1 million distinct CDR3 sequences, of which roughly 50% are seen a single time; 20% to 25% belongs to the top ten. Sequencing used blood. These receptors all stem from a woman in her sixties in good health.

This clonotype was counted a few times. This sequence joins TRBV4-1 and TRBJ1-5; possibly TRBD1 for D (6 bases). V was cut by 3 bases and J by 3 bases, with 18 bases left in between. Germline CDR1 and CDR2: MGHRA and YSYEKL. The CDR3 has 17 residues. The CDR3 DNA reads as TGCGCCAGCAGCCAGGCTACCCTAGACAGGAACAATCAGCCCCAGCATTTT. Translation: CASSQATLDRNNQPQHF.

The chain joins TRBV7-2 to TRBJ2-7; 9 positions match TRBD1. J was trimmed by 3 bases and V by 2 bases; bases with no gene match: 8. Germline CDR1 and CDR2: SGHTA and FQGNSA. This CDR3 comprises 16 residues. CDR3 DNA sequence: TGTGCCAGCAGCTTACCCCTTAGGGACAGGGACTACGAGCAGTACTTC. Translated: CASSLPLRDRDYEQYF.

This clonotype showed up just a few times. The J gene is TRBJ2-7, the V gene TRBV20-1; 9 bases fit TRBD1. Trimming at V came to 1 base and at J to 3 bases, leaving 4 bases not matched to a gene. This CDR3 contains 14 residues. The germline V gene has CDR1 DFQATT and CDR2 SNEGSKA (reference sequence). For the CDR3, the DNA is TGCAGTGCTAGAGTCGAGACAGGGGGCTACGAGCAGTACTTC. Protein product: CSARVETGGYEQYF.

Comment on this clonotype: A read error is possible here, since a much larger clone lies one base away. The chain recombines TRBV12-3 or TRBV12-4 with TRBJ2-7, with 7 bases fitting TRBD1. TRBJ2-5 explains the end of the DNA better; the J call may be wrong. This CDR3 has 15 amino acids. The CDR3 bases are TGTGCCAGCAGGACCGTGGGCAGGGGGAAAGAGACCCAGTACTTC. Translating gives CASRTVGRGKETQYF.

The V and J genes are TRBV7-2 and TRBJ2-1, with D perhaps being TRBD1 or TRBD2 (5 bases each). CDR1 is SGHTA and CDR2 is FQGNSA in the germline V gene. V was shortened by 6 bases and J by 1 base, with 16 bases between the two germline ends. There are 16 residues in the CDR3. Here the CDR3 DNA reads TGTGCCAGCAGGGGACGGACTCCAACATCCTACAATGAGCAGTTCTTC. Protein: CASRGRTPTSYNEQFF.

The chain recombines TRBV7-2 with TRBJ2-5, with unresolved D. The V end was cut by 0 bases, the J end by 1 base, with 9 bases between. The CDR3 is 15 residues long. CDR1 is SGHTA and CDR2 is FQGNSA in the germline V gene. Here the CDR3 reads CASSLAPGVQETQYF. The CDR3 DNA reads TGTGCCAGCAGCTTAGCGCCTGGAGTCCAAGAGACCCAGTACTTC.

The V call is TRBV7-2, the J call TRBJ1-5; D call uncertain. The germline CDR1 and CDR2 sequences are SGHTA and FQGNSA. This CDR3 is built from 15 residues. V lost 3 bases, J lost 0 bases, and 9 bases lay in between. This CDR3 is CASSLESYSNQPQHF. The CDR3 DNA sequence: TGTGCCAGCAGCTTGGAGTCATATAGCAATCAGCCCCAGCATTTT. The full variable domain, completed using reference TRBV7-2 and TRBJ1-5, is GAGVSQSPSNKVTEKGKDVELRCDPISGHTALYWYRQSLGQGLEFLIYFQGNSAPDKSGLPSDRFSAERTGGSVSTLTIQRTQQEDSAVYLCASSLESYSNQPQHFGDGTRLSIL.

The rearrangement uses TRBV12-3 or TRBV12-4 and TRBJ2-7; a possible D gene is TRBD2 (6 bases). This CDR3 has 12 residues. V lost 5 bases and J lost 6, with 11 bases in between. CDR3 sequence reads: CASSGDSCEQYF. DNA of the CDR3: TGTGCCAGCAGTGGGGACTCTTGCGAGCAGTACTTC.

The chain couples TRBV5-6 to TRBJ2-3, with TRBD1 as a possible D gene (6 bases). The CDR3 totals 15 residues. Per germline, CDR1 SGHDT and CDR2 YYEEEE. V shed 1 base and J shed 6 bases, with 15 bases lying between them. The DNA of the CDR3 is TGTGCCAGCAGCTTGCTCGACAGGAGAGAGGATACGCAGTATTTT. Its translation is CASSLLDRREDTQYF.

This clonotype was seen only a few times. The V call is TRBV3-1, the J call TRBJ2-4, with D unresolved. Germline CDR1 reads LGHDT; CDR2 reads YNNKEL (reference sequence). CDR3 length: 12 amino acids. Trimming shortened V by 0 bases and J by 7 bases, and 4 bases separated the two germline ends. The CDR3 DNA reads TGTGCCAGCAGCCAAGAGGGCAACATTCAGTACTTC. Translating gives CASSQEGNIQYF.

This clonotype was seen a few times. The V and J genes are TRBV7-2 and TRBJ2-3; D is undetermined. From germline, CDR1 is SGHTA and CDR2 FQGNSA. V lost 2 bases and J lost 8, with 5 bases in between. This CDR3 contains 11 residues. In nucleotides, the CDR3 is TGTGCCAGCAGCTTAATAAGTACGCAGTATTTT. The encoded protein is CASSLISTQYF.

This clonotype has a handful of counts. An end of the junction differs from the germline gene, which may be a read error. The chain employs TRBV28 and TRBJ2-7; TRBD2 is a possible D gene (6 bases). This CDR3 comprises 14 residues. The germline V gene has CDR1 MDHEN and CDR2 SYDVKM. DNA of the CDR3: TGTGCCAGCGGTTTCGCGGCTAGCGCTCTCGAGCAGTACTTC. This translates into CASGFAASALEQYF.

The chain uses TRBV29-1 and TRBJ2-5; 9 nucleotides match TRBD1. Matching the DNA end better, TRBJ2-7 makes the J call doubtful. The CDR3 totals 16 residues. Germline V gene data show CDR1 as SQVTM and CDR2 as ANQGSEA. This CDR3 is CSVEGAGQGLGYEQYF. The CDR3 nucleotides are TGCAGCGTTGAGGGGGCCGGACAGGGGCTGGGGTACGAGCAGTACTTC.

The rearrangement joins TRBV4-2 to TRBJ2-3; TRBD2 matches 10 bases. V lost 0 bases, J lost 4 bases, and 10 bases stayed unmatched. Germline V gene data show CDR1 as LGHNA and CDR2 as YNFKEQ. This CDR3 region has 18 residues. The DNA of the CDR3 is TGTGCCAGCAGCCAAGAATCATTTCAAGCGGGAGGGGCAGATACGCAGTATTTT. Encoded protein: CASSQESFQAGGADTQYF.

A remark on this clonotype: At one of its ends the junction is not consistent with the germline gene, which may arise from a read error. V is TRBV6-4 and J is TRBJ1-1, with D possibly being TRBD1 (5 bases). This CDR3 has 18 amino acids. Germline-derived CDR1 and CDR2 are MRHNA and SNTAGT. CDR3 sequence reads: CASSAIHVGRTAGTEVFF. The CDR3 DNA sequence: TGTGCCAGCAGCGCCATTCACGTTGGACGGACGGCGGGGACTGAAGTTTTCTTT.

This clonotype was detected a few times. V usage is TRBV4-2 and J usage is TRBJ2-7, with TRBD2 identical over 7 bases. CDR1 and CDR2 (germline): LGHNA, YNFKEQ. Unmatched junction bases numbered 13, after V lost 0 bases and J lost 2 bases. The CDR3 runs 18 residues. The CDR3 sequence is CASSQEATMGGNPYEQYF. The DNA for the CDR3 is TGTGCCAGCAGCCAAGAGGCCACCATGGGAGGGAACCCCTACGAGCAGTACTTC.

The chain carries TRBV28 and TRBJ2-5; D may be TRBD2 (6 bases). The CDR3 length is 13 residues. The V gene's germline CDR1 is MDHEN and CDR2 SYDVKM. V was trimmed by 7 bases and J by 11 bases, leaving 20 bases between them. The CDR3 sequence is CASNTGVVNEQYF. Here the CDR3 DNA reads TGTGCCAGCAACACGGGAGTAGTCAATGAGCAGTACTTC.

The rearrangement uses TRBV29-1 and TRBJ1-2; D remains unclear. The CDR3 runs 11 residues. V lost 4 bases and J lost 2, with 5 bases in between. Germline assignment: CDR1 SQVTM and CDR2 ANQGSEA. For the CDR3, the DNA is TGCAGCGTTGTTACAAACTATGGCTACACCTTC. Protein product: CSVVTNYGYTF.

This clonotype was counted between two and nine times. This chain uses TRBV7-9 with TRBJ1-5; 7 bases are shared with TRBD1. The V gene's germline CDR1 is SEHNR and CDR2 FQNEAQ (reference sequence). CDR3 length equals 16 residues. J was trimmed by 1 base and V by 5 bases; bases with no gene match: 8. CDR3 bases: TGTGCCAGCAGCCAGGGGGGGGCGAGGAGCAATCAGCCCCAGCATTTT. Translated, it gives CASSQGGARSNQPQHF.